This paragraph covers one TCR beta chain sequence. Germline V gene lookup returns CDR1 SNHLY and CDR2 FYNNEI. The CDR3 extends over 14 amino acids. Trimming took 2 bases from V and 10 from J; bases not matched to a gene: 5. The entry originates in a study of blood T cell repertoires in COVID-19. As for the study in general: Acute and convalescent COVID-19 samples came from the United States, Italy and Spain. From T cells, B-cell-depleted T cells, or PBMCs came the material, which was cDNA or gDNA.

In the authors' workflow: Counts of nucleated cells, estimated from reference gene primer amplification, were obtained. The assay was immunoSEQ multiplex PCR, and TCRdb's table has in-frame clones only and misses some. D and trimming were read from the DNA, whereas the V and J calls and clone size are those reported in that table. The data hold approximately 77,000 clones, with roughly 80% observed a single time. The chain links TRBV2 to TRBJ1-6; 7 positions match TRBD1. What was sequenced was peripheral blood. The sequence came from a woman aged 60-70 years with acute or convalescent COVID-19. The CDR3 loop is CASSETGERSPLHF. CDR3 nucleotide sequence: TGTGCCAGCAGTGAAACAGGGGAGCGGTCACCCCTCCACTTT.